These T cell receptor beta chains were read from a single sample in a study of blood T cell repertoires in COVID-19. TCRdb's copy holds only in-frame clones and misses some; the assay was immunoSEQ multiplex PCR. The table records nearly 70,000 clones, roughly 80% of them present only once. Input material: peripheral blood. These receptors were taken from a woman of 80 years or more with acute or convalescent COVID-19. The CDR3 runs from the conserved cysteine through the conserved F or W.

v_call: TRBV19; cdr3_aa: CASSIGRDNSNEQFF
v_call: TRBV5-1; cdr3_aa: CASTSGFQKTQYF
v_call: TRBV19; cdr3_aa: CASRQGSNEKLFF
v_call: TRBV18; cdr3_aa: CASSPGQGQTGANVLTF
v_call: TRBV18; cdr3_aa: CASSPRTGTNEKLFF
v_call: TRBV10-2; cdr3_aa: CASRGLAGYNEQFF
v_call: TRBV3-1/TRBV3-2; cdr3_aa: CASSERIRGRSNEKLFF
v_call: TRBV6-5; cdr3_aa: CASSYRDTAYEQYF
v_call: TRBV27; cdr3_aa: CASSLERGGINEQFF
v_call: TRBV2; cdr3_aa: CASTSGGGEYEQYF
v_call: TRBV11-3; cdr3_aa: CASSSGTGVIYEQYF
v_call: TRBV29-1; cdr3_aa: CSVVGGGTGELFF
v_call: TRBV7-8; cdr3_aa: CASSFGQGGGEAFF
v_call: TRBV14; cdr3_aa: CASSQDLANNEQFF
v_call: TRBV12-3/TRBV12-4; cdr3_aa: CASSPQTGETQYF
v_call: TRBV29-1; cdr3_aa: CSVTGQGGYGYTF
v_call: TRBV13; cdr3_aa: CASSFSGGGFGELFF
v_call: TRBV19; cdr3_aa: CASRKWGRETGYGYTF
v_call: TRBV7-9; cdr3_aa: CASIGQGAGTEAFF
v_call: TRBV29-1; cdr3_aa: CSVADSGTASYEQYF
v_call: TRBV19; cdr3_aa: CASSITVGASGAEQFF
v_call: TRBV2; cdr3_aa: CASRDGQGTYNEQFF
v_call: TRBV4-1; cdr3_aa: CASSPDRGATGELFF
v_call: TRBV29-1; cdr3_aa: CSVEPAGENTGELFF
v_call: TRBV24-1; cdr3_aa: CATSDPSRTDTQYF
v_call: TRBV7-7; cdr3_aa: CASSLNPGTGSTDTQYF
v_call: TRBV7-9; cdr3_aa: CASSLRSYEKLFF
v_call: TRBV11-2; cdr3_aa: CASSPRLETPPINEQFF
v_call: TRBV27; cdr3_aa: CASSPPGGYTEAFF
v_call: TRBV7-9; cdr3_aa: CASSPSEGAAYGYTF
v_call: TRBV11-2; cdr3_aa: CASSSTGTGVDTQYF
v_call: TRBV6-5; cdr3_aa: CASRASGTEYGYTF
v_call: TRBV4-1; cdr3_aa: CASSQTGLGEKLFF
v_call: TRBV5-8; cdr3_aa: CASSNRDSLHF
v_call: TRBV30; cdr3_aa: CAWREGRDYEQYF
v_call: TRBV5-8; cdr3_aa: CASSPGQGVNTGELFF
v_call: TRBV10-3; cdr3_aa: CAISNPKDPEANYGYTF
v_call: TRBV29-1; cdr3_aa: CSVSSGTATEAFF
v_call: TRBV19; cdr3_aa: CASTQGAYGYTF
v_call: TRBV15; cdr3_aa: CATSRGLELQGQETQYF
v_call: TRBV3-1/TRBV3-2; cdr3_aa: CASSQDVTSGTDTQYF
v_call: TRBV6-6; cdr3_aa: CASMSGTGGGEQYF
v_call: TRBV1; cdr3_aa: CTSRGVAGGLTDTQYF
v_call: TRBV28; cdr3_aa: CASRALLAGAPRTDTQYF
v_call: TRBV5-4; cdr3_aa: CASSLQTGLIYEQYF
v_call: TRBV5-1; cdr3_aa: CASSQDRGFHEQYF
v_call: TRBV4-1; cdr3_aa: CASSQEGQGDEKLFF
v_call: TRBV3-1/TRBV3-2; cdr3_aa: CASSLTDRAGGYTF
v_call: TRBV6-4; cdr3_aa: CASHQTGTPTNYGYTF
v_call: TRBV5-4; cdr3_aa: CASSKGTNHYNEQFF